What follows describes a single TCR beta chain. Its antigen is as yet unknown. The study included ophthalmopathy patients with Clinical Activity Score at least 3, NOSPECS grade at least 4 and duration under 3 months. Clinical symptoms, serum thyroxine, TRAb, thyroid ultrasound and orbital computed tomography established diagnosis. The PBMCs were taken from 10 ml of fresh peripheral blood. The source of the sample is a study of T cells in Graves' hyperthyroidism and ophthalmopathy. Researchers amplified the TCR beta CDR3 regions from RNA transcripts. During a first-round RT-PCR of the TCR CDR3, the HTBI primer set was used. TCRdb processed the multiplex PCR reads anew with MiXCR; each CDR3 protein has one entry. The table has 410,000 or so distinct CDR3 sequences, roughly 14% seen once. Study results and limitations: Most thyroid-expanded clonotypes above 0.001 were also found in blood.

The length of the CDR3 is 14 residues. Between the trimmed V and J ends, which lost 6 bases and 0 bases, there was a span of 9 bases. Germline V lookup: CDR1 GTSNPN, CDR2 SVGIG (reference sequence). The sample was blood. This chain links TRBV30 with TRBJ2-6; no firm D call. This sequence originates from a man aged 18 to 30 with Graves' ophthalmopathy. The CDR3 bases are TGTGCCTGTAATCCACTCTCTGGGGCCAACGTCCTGACTTTC. The encoded protein is CACNPLSGANVLTF. Using reference TRBV30 and TRBJ2-6 for the parts outside the CDR3, the full variable domain is SQTIHQWPATLVQPVGSPLSLECTVEGTSNPNLYWYRQAAGRGLQLLFYSVGIGQISSEVPQNLSASRPQDRQFILSSKKLLLSDSGFYLCACNPLSGANVLTFGAGSRLTVL.